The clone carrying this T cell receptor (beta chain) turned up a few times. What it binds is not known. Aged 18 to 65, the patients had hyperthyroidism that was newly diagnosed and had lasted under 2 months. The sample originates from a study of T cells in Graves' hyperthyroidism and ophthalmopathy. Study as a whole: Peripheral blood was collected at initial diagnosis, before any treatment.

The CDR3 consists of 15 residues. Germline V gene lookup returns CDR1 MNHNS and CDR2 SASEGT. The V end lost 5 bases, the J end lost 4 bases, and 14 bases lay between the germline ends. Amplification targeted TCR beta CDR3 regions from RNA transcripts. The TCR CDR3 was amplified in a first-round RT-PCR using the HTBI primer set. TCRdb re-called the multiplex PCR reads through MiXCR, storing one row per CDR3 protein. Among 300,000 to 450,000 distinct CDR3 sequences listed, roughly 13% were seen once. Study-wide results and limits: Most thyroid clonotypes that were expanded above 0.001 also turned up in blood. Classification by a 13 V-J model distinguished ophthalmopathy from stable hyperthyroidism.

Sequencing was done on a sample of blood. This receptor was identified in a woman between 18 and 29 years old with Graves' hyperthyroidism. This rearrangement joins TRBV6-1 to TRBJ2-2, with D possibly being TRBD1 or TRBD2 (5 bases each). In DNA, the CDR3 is TGTGCCAGCAGTCGCCTTTCTGGGGGCACCGGGGAGCTGTTTTTT. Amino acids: CASSRLSGGTGELFF.